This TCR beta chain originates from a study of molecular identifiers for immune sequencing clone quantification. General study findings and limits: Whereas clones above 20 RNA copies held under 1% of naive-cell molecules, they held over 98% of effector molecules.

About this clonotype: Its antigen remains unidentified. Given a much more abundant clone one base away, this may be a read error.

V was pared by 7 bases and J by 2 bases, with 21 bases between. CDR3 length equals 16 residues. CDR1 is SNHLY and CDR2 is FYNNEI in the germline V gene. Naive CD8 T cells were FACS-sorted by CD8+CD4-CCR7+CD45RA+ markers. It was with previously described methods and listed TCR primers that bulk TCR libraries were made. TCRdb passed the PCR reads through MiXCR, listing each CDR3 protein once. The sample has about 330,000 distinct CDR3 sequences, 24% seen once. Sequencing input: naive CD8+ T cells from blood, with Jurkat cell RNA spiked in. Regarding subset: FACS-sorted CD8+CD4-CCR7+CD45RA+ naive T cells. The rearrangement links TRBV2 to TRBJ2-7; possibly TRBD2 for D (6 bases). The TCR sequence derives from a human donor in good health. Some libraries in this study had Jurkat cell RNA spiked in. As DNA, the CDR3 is TGTGCCAGCACCCGAACCGGAGGGGACCTGACCTACGAGCAGTACTTC. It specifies CASTRTGGDLTYEQYF.